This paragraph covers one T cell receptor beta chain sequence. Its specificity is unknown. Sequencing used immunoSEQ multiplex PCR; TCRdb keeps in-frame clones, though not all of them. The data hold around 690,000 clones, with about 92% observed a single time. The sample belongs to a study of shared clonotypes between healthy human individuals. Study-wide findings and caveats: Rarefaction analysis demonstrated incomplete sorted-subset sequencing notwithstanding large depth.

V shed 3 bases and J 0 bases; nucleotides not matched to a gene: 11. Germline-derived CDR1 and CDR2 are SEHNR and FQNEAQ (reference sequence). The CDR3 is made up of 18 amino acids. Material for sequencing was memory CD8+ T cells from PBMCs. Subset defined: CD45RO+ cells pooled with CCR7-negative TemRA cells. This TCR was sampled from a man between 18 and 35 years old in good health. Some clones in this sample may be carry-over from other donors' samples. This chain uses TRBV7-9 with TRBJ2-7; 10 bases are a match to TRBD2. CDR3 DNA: TGTGCCAGCAGCTTCGATGGACTAGCGGCGATTCGCTCCTACGAGCAGTACTTC. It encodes CASSFDGLAAIRSYEQYF. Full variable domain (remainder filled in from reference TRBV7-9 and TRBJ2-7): DTGVSQNPRHKITKRGQNVTFRCDPISEHNRLYWYRQTLGQGPEFLTYFQNEAQLEKSRLLSDRFSAERPKGSFSTLEIQRTEQGDSAMYLCASSFDGLAAIRSYEQYFGPGTRLTVT.